This TCR beta chain was obtained from a study of CD8 T cells in ankylosing spondylitis. Regarding this clonotype: Its matching antigen is unknown.

Germline assignment: CDR1 SGHTA and CDR2 FQGTGA. The junction had 4 bases not matched to a gene; V was cut back by 6 bases and J by 5 bases. The CDR3 has 14 residues. A quantitative 5'-RACE method, one with molecular barcodes, was used to make TCR beta libraries. TCRdb called the 5' RACE reads again in MiXCR, with one record for every CDR3 protein. This table holds tens of thousands of distinct CDR3 sequences, about 5.7% found once. Study conclusions and caveats: Disease-linked clones were CD8+ and relatively rare in peripheral blood.

This TCR was recovered from a male donor with ankylosing spondylitis or in good health (not recorded which). The genes are TRBV7-3 and TRBJ2-1, with 10 nucleotides matching TRBD2. The specimen sequenced was blood, either unsorted or a sorted T cell fraction (not recorded which). CDR3 sequence reads: CASSPGLAHNEQFF. CDR3 coding DNA: TGTGCCAGCAGTCCGGGACTAGCGCACAATGAGCAGTTCTTC.